Below, 27 T cell receptor beta chains from the same sample are listed, as sequenced in a study of blood T cells in healthy people across ages. Sample-barcoded 5' priming and a J-beta primer mix drove a second PCR of roughly 6 to 12 cycles. TCRdb processed the 5' RACE reads anew with MiXCR; each CDR3 protein has one entry. The table lists about 1,800,000 distinct CDR3 sequences, under 30% of them singletons, with approximately 7.7% in the top ten. Source material: blood. These receptors came from a woman in her twenties or thirties in good health.

This clonotype appeared many times. At one boundary the junction diverges from the germline segment, which might be a read error. This chain connects TRBV5-1 to TRBJ2-7, with D perhaps matching TRBD1 or TRBD2 (5 bases each). The CDR3 runs to 13 residues. In germline, CDR1 is SGHRS, CDR2 YFSETQ. In DNA, the CDR3 is TGTGCCAGCAGCCCGCCGGGACCCTACGAGCAGTACTTC. Translation: CASSPPGPYEQYF.

This clonotype was detected only a few times. The chain combines TRBV7-4 with TRBJ2-7; D gene ambiguous. The CDR3 extends over 11 amino acids. The V and J ends lost 5 bases and 5 bases respectively, with 7 bases between them. CDR1 and CDR2 (germline): SGHVT, SQSDAQ. CDR3 loop: CASSPPHEQYF. Written as DNA, the CDR3 is TGTGCCAGCAGCCCCCCCCACGAGCAGTACTTC.

A few counts support this clonotype. The rearrangement uses TRBV6-6 and TRBJ2-7; 14 bases are a match to TRBD2. Germline-derived CDR1 and CDR2 are MNHNY and SVGAGI (reference sequence). The CDR3 is 17 amino acids. The trim removed 8 bases at V and 2 bases at J, leaving 11 bases unmatched. In DNA, the CDR3 is TGTGCCAGCGGGACTAGCGGGAGAGGTAAAGGACCCTACGAGCAGTACTTC. Its translation is CASGTSGRGKGPYEQYF.

This rearrangement joins TRBV20-1 to TRBJ2-1, with 9 nucleotides matching TRBD2. CDR1 DFQATT and CDR2 SNEGSKA come from the germline V gene (reference sequence). J lost 6 bases, V lost 3 bases, and 12 bases had no gene match. The CDR3 consists of 16 residues. The CDR3 loop is CSARRLGAGGFNEQFF. The CDR3 DNA follows: TGCAGTGCTAGGAGGTTGGGGGCGGGAGGGTTCAATGAGCAGTTCTTC.

This clonotype was picked up a small number of times. The V gene is TRBV29-1, the J gene TRBJ2-5; D is undetermined. CDR3 length equals 13 residues. Germline V gene sequence: CDR1 SQVTM, CDR2 ANQGSEA. V lost 3 bases and J 1 base, leaving 9 bases between the germline ends. The DNA for the CDR3 is TGCAGCGTTGATGCTTTGGGCCAAGAGACCCAGTACTTC. Translating gives CSVDALGQETQYF.

In this sample, this clonotype turned up a few times. The chain is built from TRBV6-6 and TRBJ1-1; TRBD1 matches 7 bases. CDR3 length: 14 amino acids. CDR1 is MNHNY, CDR2 SVGAGI, per germline (reference sequence). The junction had 5 bases not matched to a gene; V was cut back by 6 bases and J by 1 base. This chain's CDR3 is CASRRYRGNTEAFF. The CDR3 DNA follows: TGTGCCAGCAGGAGATACAGGGGGAACACTGAAGCTTTCTTT.

V gene TRBV5-1 combines with J gene TRBJ2-7; 11 positions agree with TRBD1. The CDR3 contains 16 residues. The trim removed 5 bases at V and 1 base at J, leaving 8 bases unmatched. Germline CDR1 is SGHRS and CDR2 is YFSETQ. CDR3 in amino acids: CASRGQGGSNSYEQYF. The CDR3, as DNA: TGCGCCAGCAGGGGACAGGGGGGTTCTAATTCCTACGAGCAGTACTTC.

This chain uses TRBV7-2 with TRBJ1-2, with 8 bases lining up with TRBD1. The V and J ends lost 6 bases and 8 bases, in that order; junction bases with no gene match: 14. The CDR3 is 15 residues long. Looked up from germline, CDR1 is SGHTA and CDR2 is FQGNSA. CDR3 bases: TGTGCCAGCAGTGACTACAGACTGGACAGGGACGGCTACACCTTC. It specifies CASSDYRLDRDGYTF.

For this clonotype: It may be a read error: a sequence one base away is much more abundant. The rearrangement joins TRBV7-2 to TRBJ2-5; 8 bases line up with TRBD1. Near its end, the DNA agrees better with TRBJ2-7, so the J call may be wrong. Germline assignment: CDR1 SGHTA and CDR2 FQGNSA. The CDR3 consists of 17 residues. CDR3 amino acids: CAGSLMSAGTGFGEQYF. The CDR3 DNA is TGTGCCGGCAGCTTAATGTCTGCCGGGACAGGCTTTGGCGAGCAGTACTTC.

In regard to this clonotype: Just one base apart from a much larger clone, this may be a read error. The chain is built from TRBV7-7 and TRBJ2-5; D unclear. The CDR3 consists of 13 residues. Germline CDR1 is SSHAT and CDR2 is FNYEAQ (reference sequence). CDR3 loop: CASSPTHQGTQYF. CDR3 bases: TGTGCCAGCAGCCCGACACATCAAGGGACCCAGTACTTC.

To note about this clonotype: Just one base apart from a much larger clone, this may be a read error. In DNA form, the CDR3 reads TGTGCCAGCAGTCTGACTAGCGGCGCGCAGTACTTC. Protein sequence: CASSLTSGAQYF. V is TRBV6-6 and J is TRBJ2-7; 9 nucleotides align to TRBD2. Germline V gives CDR1 MNHNY, CDR2 SVGAGI (reference sequence). The CDR3 totals 12 residues. Germline trimming cut 5 bases from V and 9 bases from J; bases unmatched to any gene: 5.

This clonotype occurred many times. The J gene is TRBJ2-1, the V gene TRBV6-6, with D perhaps matching TRBD1 or TRBD2 (7 bases each). CDR1 MNHNY and CDR2 SVGAGI come from the germline V gene (reference sequence). V shed 4 bases and J shed 2 bases, with 15 bases lying between them. The CDR3 contains 16 residues. This CDR3 reads CASSSQGGTTYNEQFF. As DNA, the CDR3 is TGTGCCAGCAGTTCCCAGGGGGGGACGACCTACAATGAGCAGTTCTTC.

This clonotype was picked up a small number of times. The chain carries TRBV11-2 and TRBJ2-7; possible D gene TRBD2, 6 bases. Trimming cost V 4 bases and J 0 bases, with 10 bases left between them. From germline, CDR1 is SGHAT and CDR2 FQNNGV. This CDR3 contains 14 residues. As DNA, the CDR3 is TGTGCCAGCAGCTGGCCGGGACTCTCCTACGAGCAGTACTTC. Translating it yields CASSWPGLSYEQYF. The whole variable domain, remainder taken from reference TRBV11-2 and TRBJ2-7, is EAGVAQSPRYKIIEKRQSVAFWCNPISGHATLYWYQQILGQGPKLLIQFQNNGVVDDSQLPKDRFSAERLKGVDSTLKIQPAKLEDSAVYLCASSWPGLSYEQYFGPGTRLTVT.

This clonotype has just a few counts. The rearrangement uses TRBV30 and TRBJ1-1, with D unclear. The CDR3 is 18 amino acids. CDR1 is GTSNPN, CDR2 SVGIG, per germline (reference sequence). V shed 0 bases and J shed 2 bases, with 22 bases lying between them. The CDR3 DNA follows: TGTGCCTGGAGTGTGTTCAGGACCCGACAACTTTACAACACTGAAGCTTTCTTT. Residues: CAWSVFRTRQLYNTEAFF.

This clonotype was seen at least ten times. The chain recombines TRBV5-5 with TRBJ2-7; TRBD2 aligns across 7 bases. This CDR3 spans 17 amino acids. V was pared by 1 base and J by 2 bases, with 12 bases of the junction left unmatched. CDR1 SGHKS and CDR2 YYEKEE come from the germline V gene (reference sequence). The CDR3 nucleotides are TGTGCCAGCAGCTTGTCCCTCCCCCAGGGAGGGCCCTACGAGCAGTACTTC. It translates to CASSLSLPQGGPYEQYF.

This clonotype was observed a handful of times. The rearrangement joins TRBV12-3 or TRBV12-4 to TRBJ2-1; TRBD2 is a possible D gene (5 bases). This CDR3 comprises 15 residues. Trimming pared 3 bases from V and 7 bases from J, leaving 16 bases between. CDR3 coding DNA: TGTGCCAGCAGTTTTTGGTCAGGCCAGCGGAATGAGCAGTTCTTC. Translated: CASSFWSGQRNEQFF.

This clonotype was seen a few times. Relative to the germline gene, one junction end is altered; a read error may explain this. V gene TRBV2 combines with J gene TRBJ2-5; TRBD1 might be the D (6 bases). The germline CDR1 and CDR2 sequences are SNHLY and FYNNEI. CDR3 length equals 16 residues. CDR3 DNA sequence: TGTACCAGCCTCTATACCGGGACAAGGATCCAAGAGACCCAGTACTTC. It encodes CTSLYTGTRIQETQYF.

The chain employs TRBV9 and TRBJ1-2; D unresolved. CDR1 and CDR2 from the germline V gene are SGDLS and YYNGEE. Trimming pared 0 bases from V and 11 bases from J, leaving 20 bases between. The CDR3 loop spans 15 amino acids. The CDR3 protein is CASSVGSDRLGGYTF. CDR3 in DNA: TGTGCCAGCAGCGTAGGATCAGACCGCTTAGGAGGTTACACCTTC.

This clonotype was counted only a few times. V usage is TRBV7-9 and J usage is TRBJ2-2; D ambiguous. Trimming took off 8 bases at V and 7 bases at J, with 11 bases between the two ends. CDR1 and CDR2 from the germline V gene are SEHNR and FQNEAQ (reference sequence). The CDR3 length is 12 residues. DNA for the CDR3: TGTGCCAGCGCCCCCCCGGTCGGGGAGCTGTTTTTT. This gives the protein CASAPPVGELFF.

This clonotype was counted many times. This chain connects TRBV12-5 to TRBJ2-5; 8 positions match TRBD1. The CDR3 is 15 amino acids. CDR1 is LGHNT, CDR2 FRNRAP, per germline. Trimming took 1 base from V and 5 from J; bases not matched to a gene: 6. The CDR3 nucleotides read TGTGCTAGTGGTTTGGCAAACAGGGGGTCGGAGACCCAGTACTTC. The encoded protein is CASGLANRGSETQYF.

The V call is TRBV6-2 or TRBV6-3, the J call TRBJ1-5; D is perhaps TRBD1 (6 bases). V shed 7 bases and J shed 3 bases, with 13 bases lying between them. The germline gives CDR1 MNHEY, CDR2 SVGEGT. The CDR3 loop spans 14 amino acids. The CDR3 region is CASKAGASNQPQHF. The CDR3 DNA sequence: TGTGCCAGCAAGGCAGGGGCCTCCAATCAGCCCCAGCATTTT.

The CDR3 nucleotides read TGTGCCAGCAGTTCGGGACATCCCTTCAATTCACCCCTCCACTTT. This sequence encodes CASSSGHPFNSPLHF. The chain combines TRBV12-3 or TRBV12-4 with TRBJ1-6; TRBD1 might be the D (6 bases). Between the trimmed V and J ends, which lost 4 bases and 7 bases, there was a span of 14 bases. CDR3 length: 15 amino acids.

This clonotype occurred many times. The chain joins TRBV5-1 to TRBJ2-7; 13 bases fit TRBD2. From germline, CDR1 is SGHRS and CDR2 YFSETQ. The CDR3 is 18 residues long. V was pared by 1 base and J by 2 bases, with 9 bases of the junction left unmatched. CDR3 sequence: CASSLQLAGGPFPYEQYF. The CDR3 bases are TGCGCCAGCAGCTTGCAACTAGCGGGAGGGCCGTTCCCCTACGAGCAGTACTTC.

This clonotype occurred a few times. J is TRBJ2-3 and V is TRBV5-1, with D hard to call. V was shortened by 2 bases and J by 0 bases, with 7 bases between the two germline ends. The germline V gene encodes CDR1 SGHRS and CDR2 YFSETQ. The length of the CDR3 is 14 residues. The CDR3: CASSFQESTDTQYF. The CDR3 nucleotides are TGCGCCAGCAGCTTCCAGGAGAGCACAGATACGCAGTATTTT.

At least ten counts were recorded for this clonotype. The V call is TRBV12-3 or TRBV12-4, the J call TRBJ2-7; TRBD1 matches 7 bases. The CDR3 length is 17 residues. V lost 6 bases to trimming and J lost 4 bases; unmatched junction nucleotides: 18. CDR3 DNA sequence: TGTGCCAGCAGCGTCAACACCGGGACAGTCATCCCGTACGAGCAGTACTTC. Its protein is CASSVNTGTVIPYEQYF.

The V call is TRBV12-3 or TRBV12-4, the J call TRBJ2-2; TRBD2 is a possible D gene (6 bases). V lost 7 bases to trimming and J lost 7 bases, with 13 bases between them. The CDR3 consists of 13 residues. This chain's CDR3 is CASIQLAGGELFF. CDR3 DNA: TGTGCCAGCATCCAACTAGCTGGCGGGGAGCTGTTTTTT.

The sample holds a few counts of this clonotype. The CDR3 DNA sequence: TGTGCCAGCAGTGTACAGCGGGAGGGTGCCAAAAACATTCAGTACTTC. Protein sequence: CASSVQREGAKNIQYF. The chain combines TRBV25-1 with TRBJ2-4; 10 positions match TRBD2. The CDR3 is 16 residues long. The V segment lost 4 bases and the J segment 1 base; nucleotides outside the gene matches: 4. The germline gives CDR1 MGHDK, CDR2 SYGVNS.